Listed below are T cell receptor beta chains from one sample, sequenced in a study of T cell repertoires in cytomegalovirus infection. From the reads, TCRdb called clonotypes with MiXCR, one entry per CDR3 protein. The sample lists about 180,000 distinct CDR3 sequences, about 15% occurring once. The sample comprised PBMCs. The receptor source for this set is a human donor in good health (CMV status not recorded). Some clones in this sample may be carry-over from other donors' samples. Both conserved end residues are part of each CDR3. Each record gives: J gene, clone size, D gene, V gene, CDR3 DNA, CDR3 protein. The D gene is left open where the match is weak. Not every row has a clone size; where given, it reads once, few, many or a size class.

TRBJ2-1,many,-,TRBV7-6,TGTGCCAGCAGCGCCAGCCCAGTGGGGAATGAGCAGTTCTTC,CASSASPVGNEQFF
TRBJ1-5,many,TRBD1,TRBV7-9,TGTGCCAGCAGCGTGGGACAGGGGGGTCTCGATCAGCCCCAGCATTTT,CASSVGQGGLDQPQHF
TRBJ2-2,many,-,TRBV6-2/TRBV6-3,TGTGCCAGCAGGGACAGTAACACCGGGGAGCTGTTTTTT,CASRDSNTGELFF
TRBJ1-5,-,-,TRBV19,TGTGCCAGCCGGGCAGGTGGGCAGCCCCAGCATTTT,CASRAGGQPQHF
TRBJ2-3,many,TRBD2,TRBV14,TGTGCCAGCAGCCAAGTACTAGCGGGAGTAGATACGCAGTATTTT,CASSQVLAGVDTQYF
TRBJ2-1,few,TRBD1,TRBV10-3,TGTGCCATCAGGCAGGGGGCAGGATACAATGAGCAGTTCTTC,CAIRQGAGYNEQFF
TRBJ2-7,-,-,TRBV20-1,TGCAGTGCTACGAAGCCGGGACCGACCTCCTACGAGCAGTACTTC,CSATKPGPTSYEQYF
TRBJ1-5,-,-,TRBV7-9,TGTGCCAGCAGCTTGGAGGGGAGTAGCAATCAGCCCCAGCATTTT,CASSLEGSSNQPQHF
TRBJ2-5,-,TRBD1,TRBV20-1,TGCAGTGCTCAAAAGACAGGGGGGCAAGAGACCCAGTACTTC,CSAQKTGGQETQYF
TRBJ2-1,few,TRBD2,TRBV28,TGTGCCAGCAGTCCCTCGGGACTAGCGGGACCTTACAATGAGCAGTTCTTC,CASSPSGLAGPYNEQFF
TRBJ2-7,many,-,TRBV5-4,TGTGCCAGCAGCTTGGACCCCTCCTACGAGCAGTACTTC,CASSLDPSYEQYF
TRBJ1-1,many,-,TRBV7-2,TGTGCCAGCAGCTTAGACTTTTCTGAAGCTTTCTTT,CASSLDFSEAFF
TRBJ1-6,many,TRBD1,TRBV7-9,TGTGCCAGCAGCTCAGCCCAGGGGGCTGGTTCACCCCTCCACTTT,CASSSAQGAGSPLHF
TRBJ1-1,few,-,TRBV14,TGTGCCAGCAGCCAATATGAGGGCGTGGGCACTGAAGCTTTCTTT,CASSQYEGVGTEAFF
TRBJ2-3,few,-,TRBV5-1,TGCGCCAGCAGCTTGATGGCCAGGCAGGCGAGAAGCACAGATACGCAGTATTTT,CASSLMARQARSTDTQYF
TRBJ2-5,many,TRBD2,TRBV12-3/TRBV12-4,TGTGCCAGCACCCATAGCGGGGCAGGGACCCAGTACTTC,CASTHSGAGTQYF
TRBJ2-2,-,-,TRBV4-3,TGCGCCAGCAGCCAAGATAGGACCGGGGAGCTGTTTTTT,CASSQDRTGELFF
TRBJ2-7,-,-,TRBV28,TGTGCCAGCATACAACCGACAGGGAGGGGGTACGAGCAGTACTTC,CASIQPTGRGYEQYF
TRBJ1-2,-,-,TRBV11-2,TGTGCCAGCAGCTTAGTTCTCGGCTACACCTTC,CASSLVLGYTF
TRBJ1-2,-,-,TRBV10-3,TGTGCCACCCGGGACGGTGGCTACACCTTC,CATRDGGYTF
TRBJ2-7,many,-,TRBV7-3,TGTGCCAGCAGCTTACGGTCGGGAGTTGAGCAGTACTTC,CASSLRSGVEQYF
TRBJ2-3,once,TRBD2,TRBV29-1,TGCAGCGTTCTCTCTAGCGGGAGCACAGATACGCAGTATTTT,CSVLSSGSTDTQYF
TRBJ2-5,-,-,TRBV5-5,TGTGCCAGCAGCGGGGTTCCTCAAGAGACCCAGTACTTC,CASSGVPQETQYF
TRBJ2-7,many,TRBD1,TRBV7-2,TGTGCCAGCAGCTCGCGGACAGGGAAGTACGAGCAGTACTTC,CASSSRTGKYEQYF
TRBJ2-4,few,-,TRBV2,TGTGCCAGCAGTTCGCAGACTGTAGCCAAAAACATTCAGTACTTC,CASSSQTVAKNIQYF
TRBJ2-1,few,-,TRBV7-9,TGTGCCAGCCAGGAGTCCTACAATGAGCAGTTCTTC,CASQESYNEQFF
TRBJ2-7,few,-,TRBV20-1,TGCAGTGCTATTTCAGCGTCGTCCTACGAGCAGTACTTC,CSAISASSYEQYF
TRBJ2-7,many,-,TRBV14,TGTGCCAGCAGCTGGACAGTCTACGAGCAGTACTTC,CASSWTVYEQYF
TRBJ1-2,many,-,TRBV7-2,TGTGCCAGCAGCCTTCGCCCCAGGACAGACGGTGACTATGGCTACACCTTC,CASSLRPRTDGDYGYTF
TRBJ1-1,-,-,TRBV6-5,TGTGCCAGCAGCAAGGGGGGGGGCCAGACTTTCTTT,CASSKGGGQTFF
TRBJ2-7,few,-,TRBV6-2/TRBV6-3,TGTGCCAGCAGTTACAGGACCGGACCCTACGAGCAGTACTTC,CASSYRTGPYEQYF
TRBJ2-1,-,TRBD2,TRBV20-1,TGCAGTGCCCCCCCCCGCGGACTAGGTACGGATGAGCAGTTCTTC,CSAPPRGLGTDEQFF
TRBJ2-5,many,-,TRBV7-6,TGTGCCAGCAGCTTGGTGCTCAGGGAGACCCAGTACTTC,CASSLVLRETQYF
TRBJ1-1,many,-,TRBV7-9,TGTGCCAGCAGCTTACTCGGAGCCGAAGCTTTCTTT,CASSLLGAEAFF
TRBJ1-5,-,-,TRBV5-1,TGCGCCAGCAGCGGTCGGGACACGGTTTTTCAGCCCCAGCATTTT,CASSGRDTVFQPQHF
TRBJ2-1,-,-,TRBV9,TGTGCCAGCAGCTCCGAGTGGCGGGTACGCAATGAGCAGTTCTTC,CASSSEWRVRNEQFF
TRBJ1-4,many,TRBD1,TRBV15,TGTGCCACCAGCAGGGACAGGGCAACTAATGAAAAACTGTTTTTT,CATSRDRATNEKLFF
TRBJ2-1,few,TRBD2,TRBV5-6,TGTGCCAGCAGCTCCCTTCAGCGGGGGGGCCACGAGCAGTTCTTC,CASSSLQRGGHEQFF
TRBJ2-3,few,TRBD1,TRBV6-1,TGTGCCAGCAGTAAGGGACAGGGGGAGATGGATACGCAGTATTTT,CASSKGQGEMDTQYF
TRBJ1-1,-,-,TRBV5-6,TGTGCCAGCAGCTTGCACAACGAAGCTTTCTTT,CASSLHNEAFF
TRBJ1-1,many,-,TRBV7-2,TGTGCCAGCAGGTGGGATCCGAACACTGAAGCTTTCTTT,CASRWDPNTEAFF
TRBJ1-1,many,-,TRBV7-2,TGTGCCAGCAGCATCAACAGGGTGAACACTGAAGCTTTCTTT,CASSINRVNTEAFF
TRBJ2-2,few,-,TRBV5-4,TGTGCCAGCAGCTTGGGGACTACGAACACCGGGGAGCTGTTTTTT,CASSLGTTNTGELFF
TRBJ1-4,many,-,TRBV28,TGTGCCAGCACCCTTAGGGGGGGCCAGAGTGAAAAACTGTTTTTT,CASTLRGGQSEKLFF
TRBJ1-6,many,-,TRBV28,TGTGCCAGCAGTTATGACAGTAGGTCACCCCTCCACTTT,CASSYDSRSPLHF
TRBJ2-2,-,-,TRBV12-5,TGTGCTAGTGGTTTGGTTTCAGGGGTCACCGGGGAGCTGTTTTTT,CASGLVSGVTGELFF
TRBJ1-1,few,-,TRBV12-3/TRBV12-4,TGTGCCAGCAGCCCTAAACTCCTGACTGAAGCTTTCTTT,CASSPKLLTEAFF
TRBJ2-7,-,-,TRBV6-1,TGTGCCAGCAGTGAGATCTACGAGCAGTACTTC,CASSEIYEQYF
TRBJ2-2,-,-,TRBV14,TGTGCCAGCAGAGGGTCAGCGGAGCTGTTTTTT,CASRGSAELFF
TRBJ2-3,-,TRBD2,TRBV5-4,TGTGCCAGCACCACTAGCGGGGGCACAGATACGCAGTATTTT,CASTTSGGTDTQYF
TRBJ1-5,few,-,TRBV7-9,TGTGCCAGCAGCTTAGTTGGGTCCGATCAGCCCCAGCATTTT,CASSLVGSDQPQHF
TRBJ2-1,-,TRBD2,TRBV29-1,TGCAGCGTTGAAGGAGCGGGAGGGTTTTACAATGAGCAGTTCTTC,CSVEGAGGFYNEQFF
TRBJ2-5,many,-,TRBV29-1,TGCAGCGCCTTAGGCCGGACTCCCCCTGAGACCCAGTACTTC,CSALGRTPPETQYF
TRBJ2-5,few,-,TRBV28,TGTGCCAGCAGCCGGACTTTGGGCGAGGAGACCCAGTACTTC,CASSRTLGEETQYF
TRBJ2-7,-,-,TRBV6-2/TRBV6-3,TGTGCCAGCAGTTACAAGCCTGGCTACGAGCAGTACTTC,CASSYKPGYEQYF
TRBJ2-7,-,TRBD1,TRBV30,TGTGCCTGGAGTGCTGGACAGGCAGTTTTGTCCGAGCAGTACTTC,CAWSAGQAVLSEQYF
TRBJ2-6,few,TRBD2,TRBV15,TGTGCCACCAGCAGAGCCTCCCTAGCGGGAGCTGGGGCCAACGTCCTGACTTTC,CATSRASLAGAGANVLTF
TRBJ2-7,-,TRBD1,TRBV10-3,TGTGCCATCAGTGGCAGGGGACAGGGCGAGCAGTACTTC,CAISGRGQGEQYF
TRBJ2-7,few,-,TRBV28,TGTGCCAGCTCGGGCTCACGTGGACCCCACTACGAGCAGTACTTC,CASSGSRGPHYEQYF
TRBJ2-5,-,TRBD2,TRBV29-1,TGCAGCGTCCCCACGCGGGGGGAGAGTAGAGAGACCCAGTACTTC,CSVPTRGESRETQYF